The TCR beta chain described here comes from a study of identical twins. TCRdb called the 5' RACE reads again in MiXCR, with one record for every CDR3 protein. The sample consists of around 230,000 distinct CDR3 sequences, 6.5% of them appearing once. The ends were cut back, 1 base at V and 7 bases at J, with 19 bases in the middle. The CDR3 has 16 residues. The germline gives CDR1 SNHLY, CDR2 FYNNEI. This clonotype has more than one count but fewer than ten. The sample was also reused in another study, on T cells expressing NK-cell markers.

V usage is TRBV2 and J usage is TRBJ1-1; a weak D match, TRBD1 (5 bases). This clonotype originated in a woman younger than 30 in good health. Sequencing was carried out using CD8+ T cells sorted from blood. The CDR3 DNA reads TGTGCCAGCAGTGAAGGGCAGGGAGGCATAAAGGGTGAAGCTTTCTTT. This translates into CASSEGQGGIKGEAFF. The full variable domain, rest sourced from reference TRBV2 and TRBJ1-1, is EPEVTQTPSHQVTQMGQEVILRCVPISNHLYFYWYRQILGQKVEFLVSFYNNEISEKSEIFDDQFSVERPDGSNFTLKIRSTKLEDSAMYFCASSEGQGGIKGEAFFGQGTRLTVV.